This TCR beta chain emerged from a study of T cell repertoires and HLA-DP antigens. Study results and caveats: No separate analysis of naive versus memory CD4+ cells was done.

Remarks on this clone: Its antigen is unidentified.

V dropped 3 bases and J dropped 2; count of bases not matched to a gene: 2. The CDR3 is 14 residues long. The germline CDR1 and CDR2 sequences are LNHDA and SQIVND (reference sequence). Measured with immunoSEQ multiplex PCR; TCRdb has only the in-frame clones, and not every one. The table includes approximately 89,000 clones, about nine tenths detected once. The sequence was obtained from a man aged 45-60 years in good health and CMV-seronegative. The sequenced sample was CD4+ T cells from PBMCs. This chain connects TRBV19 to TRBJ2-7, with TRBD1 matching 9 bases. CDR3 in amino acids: CASSIRQGAYEQYF. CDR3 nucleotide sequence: TGTGCCAGTAGTATCCGACAGGGGGCCTACGAGCAGTACTTC.